These T cell receptor beta chains were read from a single sample in a study of shared clonotypes between healthy human individuals. TCRdb's copy holds only in-frame clones and misses some; the assay was immunoSEQ multiplex PCR. The sample has more than 2 million clones, under 97% seen once. Sequenced sample: naive CD4+ T cells sorted from blood. These receptors all stem from a man aged 18 to 29 in good health. Both conserved end residues are part of each CDR3. The D gene is left open where the match is weak. Size is stated for part of the rows, as once, few or many counts, or as a class when the clone is expanded.

J gene	D gene	clone size	V gene	CDR3 protein	CDR3 DNA
TRBJ1-1	NA	NA	TRBV7-9	CASSLSPPVNTEAFF	TGTGCCAGCAGCTTATCCCCCCCCGTGAACACTGAAGCTTTCTTT
TRBJ1-2	TRBD1	NA	TRBV7-9	CASSTGTGEIDYGYTF	TGTGCCAGCAGCACCGGGACAGGGGAAATCGACTATGGCTACACCTTC
TRBJ2-7	TRBD1	NA	TRBV10-3	CAISESNAWTGRTYEQYF	TGTGCCATCAGTGAGTCGAATGCTTGGACAGGGAGGACCTACGAGCAGTACTTC
TRBJ2-1	TRBD1	NA	TRBV6-5	CASSRTGNNEQFF	TGTGCCAGCAGTAGGACAGGGAACAATGAGCAGTTCTTC
TRBJ2-3	NA	NA	TRBV29-1	CSVGKGGLFTDTQYF	TGCAGCGTTGGAAAGGGGGGGCTATTCACAGATACGCAGTATTTT
TRBJ2-2	NA	NA	TRBV5-6	CASSSWRSVNTGELFF	TGTGCCAGCAGCTCTTGGAGGTCCGTGAACACCGGGGAGCTGTTTTTT
TRBJ2-1	TRBD2	NA	TRBV6-5	CASSITTSGGAKQFF	TGTGCCAGCAGTATCACGACTAGCGGGGGGGCCAAGCAGTTCTTC
TRBJ2-1	TRBD1	once	TRBV2	CASSQGQGAYNEQFF	TGTGCCAGCAGTCAGGGACAGGGCGCCTACAATGAGCAGTTCTTC
TRBJ2-7	TRBD1	once	TRBV7-8	CASSLDRDPHEQYF	TGTGCCAGCAGCTTGGACAGGGATCCCCACGAGCAGTACTTC
TRBJ1-4	NA	NA	TRBV30	CASTGQSNEKLFF	TGTGCCTCCACAGGGCAGTCTAATGAAAAACTGTTTTTT
TRBJ2-5	NA	NA	TRBV4-3	CASSQGQGGETQYF	TGCGCCAGCAGCCAAGGCCAGGGGGGGGAGACCCAGTACTTC
TRBJ2-1	TRBD2	NA	TRBV7-9	CASSLGTSGWGEEQFF	TGTGCCAGCAGCTTAGGGACTAGCGGCTGGGGGGAGGAGCAGTTCTTC
TRBJ2-1	NA	NA	TRBV2	CASSVGQSYNEQFF	TGTGCCAGCAGTGTAGGACAATCCTACAATGAGCAGTTCTTC
TRBJ2-3	TRBD2	NA	TRBV7-9	CASSLPVAGDTQYF	TGTGCCAGCAGCTTACCAGTAGCGGGAGATACGCAGTATTTT
TRBJ1-4	NA	NA	TRBV5-4	CASSLGTEEKLFF	TGTGCCAGCAGCTTGGGGACAGAGGAAAAACTGTTTTTT
TRBJ2-1	NA	NA	TRBV5-4	CASSLGRGRLDEQFF	TGTGCCAGCAGCTTGGGACGGGGGCGATTGGATGAGCAGTTCTTC
TRBJ1-1	TRBD1	NA	TRBV30	CAWSVGGPGQGRAFF	TGTGCCTGGAGTGTGGGGGGACCGGGACAGGGCAGGGCTTTCTTT
TRBJ1-6	TRBD1	NA	TRBV5-5	CASSPPSTGRNSPLHF	TGTGCCAGCAGCCCACCCTCGACAGGGCGGAATTCACCCCTCCACTTT
TRBJ2-2	NA	NA	TRBV6-6	CASSSSPLRELFF	TGTGCCAGCAGTTCCTCTCCCCTCCGGGAGCTGTTTTTT
TRBJ1-1	TRBD1	NA	TRBV5-1	CASSSGTGLGTEAFF	TGCGCCAGCAGCTCCGGGACAGGGCTTGGCACTGAAGCTTTCTTT
TRBJ2-7	TRBD1	NA	TRBV28	CASSTPDRGSSYEQYF	TGTGCCAGCAGCACTCCGGACAGGGGGAGCTCCTACGAGCAGTACTTC
TRBJ2-5	NA	NA	TRBV25-1	CASSKITGKPQETQYF	TGTGCCAGCAGTAAAATTACAGGGAAACCCCAAGAGACCCAGTACTTC